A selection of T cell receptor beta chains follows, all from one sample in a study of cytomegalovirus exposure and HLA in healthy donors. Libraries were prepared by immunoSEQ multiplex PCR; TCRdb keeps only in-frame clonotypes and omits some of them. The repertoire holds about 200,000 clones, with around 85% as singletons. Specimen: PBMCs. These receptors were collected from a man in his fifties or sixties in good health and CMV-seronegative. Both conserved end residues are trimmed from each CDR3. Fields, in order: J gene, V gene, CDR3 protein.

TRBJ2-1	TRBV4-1	ASSQSLAGAISEQF
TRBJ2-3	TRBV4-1	ASSQDGRTDTQY
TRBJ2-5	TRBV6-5	ASSSDRHVATKQY
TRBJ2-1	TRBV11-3	ASSLGRGGSYNEQF
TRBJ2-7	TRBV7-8	ASSRTRDYEQY
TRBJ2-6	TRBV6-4	ASSDSYSGANVLT
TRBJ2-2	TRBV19	ASSSSGMATGELF
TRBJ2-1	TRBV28	ASSWRDGNEQF
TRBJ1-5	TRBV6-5	ASSRTGGGQPQH
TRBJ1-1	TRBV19	ASSQGVGAF